Each of the 2 T cell receptor beta chains below was sequenced from the same sample in a study of blood T cell repertoires in COVID-19. Using immunoSEQ multiplex PCR, the repertoire was profiled, and TCRdb retains in-frame clones only, with some absent. The sample lists 240,000 or so clones; approximately 84% were seen once. The material sequenced was peripheral blood. The receptors were sampled from a woman older than 75 with acute or convalescent COVID-19.

The table lists this clone with a count of one. The rearrangement links TRBV2 to TRBJ2-2; the match to TRBD1 covers 9 bases. The CDR3 is made up of 16 amino acids. V lost 4 bases to trimming and J lost 4 bases; unmatched junction nucleotides: 7. CDR1 SNHLY and CDR2 FYNNEI come from the germline V gene. For the CDR3, the DNA is TGTGCCAGCAGTGGAAACAGGGGGCCGAGCACCGGGGAGCTGTTTTTT. Its translation is CASSGNRGPSTGELFF.

The chain combines TRBV11-2 with TRBJ2-1, with D perhaps matching TRBD2 (5 bases). CDR3 length: 15 amino acids. The V gene's germline CDR1 is SGHAT and CDR2 FQNNGV. The V end lost 1 base, the J end lost 1 base, and 8 bases lay between the germline ends. CDR3 coding DNA: TGTGCCAGCAGCTTAGTGAGGGAGTCCTACAATGAGCAGTTCTTC. Encoded protein: CASSLVRESYNEQFF.